This T cell receptor beta chain was profiled in a study of regulatory T cells in long-lasting Graves disease. Time point meaning: persistent/refractory GD, antithyroid drugs over 5 years with positive TRAb. From PBMCs, RNA was extracted and then used to make the TCR library. Per American Thyroid Association guidelines, Graves' disease was diagnosed. This clonotype was detected only a few times. Antigen unknown. Study results and limitations: New patients shared fewer public clonotypes (approximately 1,000) than persistent patients did (approximately 3,000).

Building of the TCR beta libraries involved iRepertoire HTBI primers and Arm-PCR of CDR3 regions. One entry per CDR3 protein, called by TCRdb with MiXCR from the multiplex PCR reads. The sample records around 460,000 distinct CDR3 sequences, 22% being singletons. CDR3 length: 16 amino acids. The germline V gene encodes CDR1 MGHRA and CDR2 YSYEKL. V was shortened by 4 bases and J by 1 base, with 16 bases between the two germline ends. The chain recombines TRBV4-1 with TRBJ1-1; D might be TRBD1 (6 bases). This clonotype was sampled from a female donor with Graves disease. Sample: peripheral blood mononuclear cells (PBMCs), taken when the disease was refractory, from a patient treated with antithyroid drugs. The CDR3, as DNA: TGCGCCAGCAGCCGACTCCCCGGGACACAGAACACTGAAGCTTTCTTT. Translating gives CASSRLPGTQNTEAFF.